This is a list of T cell receptor beta chains from one sample in a study of cytomegalovirus exposure and HLA in healthy donors. Measured with immunoSEQ multiplex PCR; TCRdb has only the in-frame clones, and not every one. Seen here are 85,000 to 130,000 clones, more than 75% observed once, and the top ten hold 3% to 4.5%. Material for sequencing was PBMCs. The receptor set was obtained from a woman aged 45-65 years in good health and CMV-seropositive. Each CDR3 is given with its conserved first and last residue. The D gene is left open where the match is weak. Expanded clones get a size class; other rows say once, few or many, or leave the size out.

CASSPAGVTNTIYF TGTGCCAGCAGCCCAGCCGGGGTGACAAACACCATATATTTT 14 TRBV14 NA NA TRBJ1-3
CASSLGTSGIYNEQFF TGTGCCAGCAGCTTAGGGACTAGCGGGATCTACAATGAGCAGTTCTTC 16 TRBV7-6 TRBD2 NA TRBJ2-1
CASSLGRNYGYTF TGTGCCAGCAGCTTAGGGCGGAACTATGGCTACACCTTC 13 TRBV7-9 NA NA TRBJ1-2
CASSEPNANYGYTF TGTGCCAGTAGTGAGCCAAATGCTAACTATGGCTACACCTTC 14 TRBV19 NA NA TRBJ1-2
CSSRLRQGAGTEAFF TGTTCCAGCAGACTTAGACAGGGGGCCGGCACTGAAGCTTTCTTT 15 TRBV7-9 TRBD1 NA TRBJ1-1
CASSPWTSDPEQYF TGTGCCAGCAGCCCCTGGACTAGCGATCCGGAGCAGTACTTC 14 TRBV11-2 TRBD2 once TRBJ2-7
CASSFLRRGAGADTQYF TGTGCCAGCAGTTTTCTTCGACGGGGGGCCGGGGCAGATACGCAGTATTTT 17 TRBV5-4 NA few TRBJ2-3
CASSSASLLAGYSYNEQFF TGCGCCAGCAGCTCTGCCTCATTATTAGCGGGTTACTCCTACAATGAGCAGTTCTTC 19 TRBV5-1 TRBD2 NA TRBJ2-1
CASSWKIGARETQYF TGCGCCAGCAGCTGGAAGATAGGGGCAAGAGAGACCCAGTACTTC 15 TRBV5-1 NA NA TRBJ2-5
CASSYTTGEIGYTF TGTGCCAGCAGTTACACGACAGGGGAGATTGGCTACACCTTC 14 TRBV6-5 TRBD1 NA TRBJ1-2
CASSLAGSDYGYTF TGTGCCAGCAGCTTGGCCGGGAGTGACTATGGCTACACCTTC 14 TRBV5-4 NA NA TRBJ1-2
CSSSSDRALWPQHF TGTTCCAGCAGTTCGGACAGGGCCTTGTGGCCCCAGCATTTT 14 TRBV7-9 TRBD1 few TRBJ1-5
CASSVRGRAEDTQYF TGTGCCAGCAGCGTACGCGGGAGGGCCGAGGATACGCAGTATTTT 15 TRBV9 TRBD2 once TRBJ2-3
CASRALAGDTDTQYF TGTGCCAGCAGAGCCCTAGCGGGGGACACAGATACGCAGTATTTT 15 TRBV7-9 TRBD2 NA TRBJ2-3
CSAWNLPGGINTEAFF TGCAGCGCCTGGAACCTACCAGGGGGCATAAACACTGAAGCTTTCTTT 16 TRBV29-1 TRBD1 NA TRBJ1-1
CASSPDRGPYEQYF TGTGCCAGCAGCCCGGACAGGGGCCCCTACGAGCAGTACTTC 14 TRBV5-5 TRBD1 NA TRBJ2-7
CASSSGQLNQPQHF TGTGCCAGCAGTTCCGGACAGCTTAATCAGCCCCAGCATTTT 14 TRBV6-1 NA NA TRBJ1-5
CSVEVGGGGTEAFF TGCAGCGTTGAGGTGGGTGGGGGCGGGACTGAAGCTTTCTTT 14 TRBV29-1 NA NA TRBJ1-1
CASSPVAGGPRDTQYF TGTGCCAGCAGCCCCGTAGCGGGAGGGCCGAGAGATACGCAGTATTTT 16 TRBV5-5 TRBD2 NA TRBJ2-3
CASSDSVTRPNEQFF TGTGCCAGCAGCGATTCGGTGACGAGGCCCAATGAGCAGTTCTTC 15 TRBV21-1 NA NA TRBJ2-1
CASSFGTGTDTQYF TGCGCCAGCAGCTTTGGGACAGGGACAGATACGCAGTATTTT 14 TRBV5-1 TRBD1 NA TRBJ2-3
CSVREQGARGYTF TGCAGCGTTAGGGAACAGGGGGCGCGAGGCTACACCTTC 13 TRBV29-1 TRBD1 NA TRBJ1-2
CASLSGTDTQYF TGTGCCAGCTTGTCGGGTACAGATACGCAGTATTTT 12 TRBV6-6 NA NA TRBJ2-3
CAWSVQAGVEQFF TGTGCCTGGAGTGTACAAGCGGGAGTTGAGCAGTTCTTC 13 TRBV30 TRBD2 NA TRBJ2-1
CASSSNSDTQYF TGTGCCAGCAGTTCAAACTCAGATACGCAGTATTTT 12 TRBV27 NA NA TRBJ2-3
CASGIFSNQPQHF TGTGCTAGTGGAATATTTAGCAATCAGCCCCAGCATTTT 13 TRBV12-5 NA NA TRBJ1-5
CASSYVRREGTFILGEQFF TGTGCCAGCAGTTACGTTAGGCGGGAGGGTACCTTTATACTCGGTGAGCAGTTCTTC 19 TRBV28 TRBD2 NA TRBJ2-1
CASTGVSYEQYF TGTGCCAGCACCGGAGTTTCCTACGAGCAGTACTTC 12 TRBV2 NA NA TRBJ2-7
CARPLAGLTGELFF TGTGCCAGACCGCTAGCGGGCCTTACCGGGGAGCTGTTTTTT 14 TRBV7-5 NA NA TRBJ2-2
CASSQARRAYEQYF TGTGCCAGCAGCCAAGCAAGGAGAGCCTACGAGCAGTACTTC 14 TRBV14 NA NA TRBJ2-7
CASSVNPLGRQGVTGYTF TGTGCCAGCAGCGTAAACCCCCTCGGGCGCCAGGGGGTGACTGGCTACACCTTC 18 TRBV9 TRBD1 few TRBJ1-2
CASSLGGAGGFDTQYF TGCGCCAGCAGCCTGGGGGGAGCGGGAGGGTTCGATACGCAGTATTTT 16 TRBV5-1 TRBD2 once TRBJ2-3
CASSSPILRSTDTQYF TGTGCCAGCAGCTCCCCAATACTACGTAGCACAGATACGCAGTATTTT 16 TRBV7-9 NA few TRBJ2-3
CSARTGYEQYF TGCAGTGCTCGTACAGGATACGAGCAGTACTTC 11 TRBV20-1 NA NA TRBJ2-7